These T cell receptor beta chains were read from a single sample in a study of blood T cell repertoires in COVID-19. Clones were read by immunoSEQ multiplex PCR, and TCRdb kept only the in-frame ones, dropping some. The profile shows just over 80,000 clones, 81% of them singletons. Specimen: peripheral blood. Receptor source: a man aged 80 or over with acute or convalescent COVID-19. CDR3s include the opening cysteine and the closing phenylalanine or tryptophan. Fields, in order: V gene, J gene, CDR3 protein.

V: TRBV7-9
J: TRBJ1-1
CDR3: CASSYTGQVNTEAFF

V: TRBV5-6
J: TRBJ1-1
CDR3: CASSLLGQGYTEAFF

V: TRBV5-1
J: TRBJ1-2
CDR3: CASSFGQGGDYGYTF

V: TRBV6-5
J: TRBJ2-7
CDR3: CASSSPGTGHHEQYF

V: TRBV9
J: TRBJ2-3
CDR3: CASSALQGTDTQYF

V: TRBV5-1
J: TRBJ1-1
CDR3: CASSLISGLNTEAFF

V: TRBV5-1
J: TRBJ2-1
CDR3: CASSGGTGSYNEQFF

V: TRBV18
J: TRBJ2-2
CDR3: CASSSLAATNTGELFF

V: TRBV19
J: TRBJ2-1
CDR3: CASSMKPGVVYEQFF

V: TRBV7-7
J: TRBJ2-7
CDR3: CASSSSTSAEQYF

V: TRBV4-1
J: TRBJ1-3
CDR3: CASSQAGGTGNTIYF

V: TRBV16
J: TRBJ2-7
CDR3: CASSQFAGGEQYF

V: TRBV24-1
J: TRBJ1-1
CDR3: CATSEGDNDLPEAFF

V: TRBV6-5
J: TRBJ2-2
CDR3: CASSSGANTGELFF

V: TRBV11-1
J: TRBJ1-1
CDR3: CASSSGTAEAFF

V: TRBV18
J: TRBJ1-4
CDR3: CASSKYGAGATNEKLFF

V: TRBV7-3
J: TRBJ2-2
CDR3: CASSLRPLANTGELFF

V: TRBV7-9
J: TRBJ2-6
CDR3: CASSFTGGGGANVLTF

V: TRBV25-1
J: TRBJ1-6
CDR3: CASGVGQGESPLHF

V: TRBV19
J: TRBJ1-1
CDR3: CASSFPQGHTEAFF

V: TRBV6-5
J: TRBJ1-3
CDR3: CASSYTWSSGNTIYF

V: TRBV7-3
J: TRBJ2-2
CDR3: CASSLRGTGELFF

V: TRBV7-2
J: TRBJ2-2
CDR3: CASSPRTNTGELFF

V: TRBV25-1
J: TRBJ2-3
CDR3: CASSAGGAGTDTQYF

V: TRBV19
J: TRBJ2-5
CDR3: CASSTRLAGGPEETQYF

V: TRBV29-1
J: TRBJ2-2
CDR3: CSVTGTPNTGELFF

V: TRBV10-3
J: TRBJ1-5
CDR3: CAISESGQGTTQPQHF

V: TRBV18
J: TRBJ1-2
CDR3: CASSDRDGGYTF

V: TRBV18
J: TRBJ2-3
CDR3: CASSPDGRTAQYF

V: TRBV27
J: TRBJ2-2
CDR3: CASSSPGLAGGVTGELFF

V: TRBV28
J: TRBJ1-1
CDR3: CASIEGPRVNTEAFF

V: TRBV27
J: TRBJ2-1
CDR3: CASTPRERNEQFF

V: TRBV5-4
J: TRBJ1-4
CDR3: CASSLARGNEKLFF

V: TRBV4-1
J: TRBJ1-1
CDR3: CASSQGYRGVNTEAFF

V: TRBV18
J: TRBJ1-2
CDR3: CASSPGQAANYGYTF

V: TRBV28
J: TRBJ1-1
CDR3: CASSLPGTGNTEAFF

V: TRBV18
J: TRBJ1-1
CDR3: CASPPRGGTGGTEMNTEAFF

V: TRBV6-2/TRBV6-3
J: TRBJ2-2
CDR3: CASSYSGVTGELFF

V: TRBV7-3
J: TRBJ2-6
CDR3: CASSPQAVAGANVLTF

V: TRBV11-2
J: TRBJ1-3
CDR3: CASSSQGSGNTIYF

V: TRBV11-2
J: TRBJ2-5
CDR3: CASRVTSAQETQYF

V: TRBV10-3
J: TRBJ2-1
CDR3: CAVSLLAGNEQFF

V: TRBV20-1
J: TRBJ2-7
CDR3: CSASQEYEQYF

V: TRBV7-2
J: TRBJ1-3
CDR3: CASSDGQPQTGNTIYF

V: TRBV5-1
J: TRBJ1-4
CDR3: CASSLEGVGEKLFF

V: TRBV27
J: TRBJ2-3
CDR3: CASSLSVRGRADTQYF

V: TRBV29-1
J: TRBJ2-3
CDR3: CSVDGDTDTQYF

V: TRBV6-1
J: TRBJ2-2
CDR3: CASSGTFSSGTPELFF

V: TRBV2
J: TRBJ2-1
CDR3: CASRGTGISEQFF